This is a list of T cell receptor beta chains from one sample in a study of blood T cell repertoires in COVID-19. Repertoires were generated with immunoSEQ multiplex PCR, while TCRdb's copy carries only in-frame clones and drops some. The sample lists around 200,000 clones, around 86% occurring once. The sample consisted of peripheral blood. These receptor sequences come from a woman in her forties with acute or convalescent COVID-19. Each CDR3 is given with its conserved first and last residue. Size values are once, few and many counts, or a class for expanded clones, and some rows have none.

clone_size	v_call	j_call	cdr3_aa
NA	TRBV2	TRBJ2-2	CASSGTNGELFF
NA	TRBV14	TRBJ2-5	CASSQGAQETQYF
NA	TRBV28	TRBJ1-4	CASSSGTGEKLFF
NA	TRBV5-1	TRBJ2-3	CATALGTPVTDTQYF
NA	TRBV2	TRBJ1-4	CASDRAGELFF
NA	TRBV28	TRBJ2-4	CASSSRGDTKNIQYF
NA	TRBV29-1	TRBJ1-2	CSVELDNYGYTF
NA	TRBV7-9	TRBJ1-5	CASSAGTEYQPQHF
NA	TRBV7-8	TRBJ1-1	CASSWGGQGTEAFF
NA	TRBV11-2	TRBJ2-7	CASSLVSYEQYF
few	TRBV6-4	TRBJ1-5	CASSPGTGGHNQPQHF
NA	TRBV7-9	TRBJ1-2	CASSPGQFYGYTF
once	TRBV29-1	TRBJ2-7	CSVEGAGGIEQYF
NA	TRBV5-1	TRBJ2-1	CASSLYGVVEQFF
NA	TRBV28	TRBJ2-7	CASSPPGGSGTSYEQYF
NA	TRBV5-6	TRBJ2-1	CASSLALANEQFF
NA	TRBV9	TRBJ1-1	CASSALTGNTEAFF
NA	TRBV27	TRBJ2-1	CASKSFRLARHEQFF
NA	TRBV5-4	TRBJ2-3	CASSSVGLAGEDTQYF
NA	TRBV15	TRBJ2-1	CATSREMAYEQFF
few	TRBV5-6	TRBJ1-5	CASSLVLAPNQPQHF
NA	TRBV2	TRBJ1-2	CASSEARGRGGYTF
NA	TRBV28	TRBJ2-3	CASSLAGGHTDTQYF
NA	TRBV28	TRBJ2-7	CASNPSTDSTYEQYF
NA	TRBV19	TRBJ1-2	CASSIPDRGHGYTF
NA	TRBV5-3	TRBJ2-1	CARSFFPSGSLSNEQFF
NA	TRBV5-1	TRBJ2-5	CASRPGLGETQYF
few	TRBV5-6	TRBJ1-2	CASSQNQGDYGYTF
NA	TRBV7-2	TRBJ2-1	CASSPWGSGPYNEQFF
NA	TRBV9	TRBJ2-1	CASSPWGGEEQFF
once	TRBV6-5	TRBJ1-1	CASMIQGFAEAFF
few	TRBV19	TRBJ2-3	CASSGVAKPQYF
NA	TRBV5-1	TRBJ2-7	CASSRATGYEQYF
NA	TRBV3-1/TRBV3-2	TRBJ2-7	CASSQDVGGPPQYF
NA	TRBV7-8	TRBJ1-2	CASSAPGQREHGYTF
NA	TRBV6-5	TRBJ2-7	CASSYSPRDEQYF
NA	TRBV12-2	TRBJ2-3	CASRLERSDYLRGIPDTQYF